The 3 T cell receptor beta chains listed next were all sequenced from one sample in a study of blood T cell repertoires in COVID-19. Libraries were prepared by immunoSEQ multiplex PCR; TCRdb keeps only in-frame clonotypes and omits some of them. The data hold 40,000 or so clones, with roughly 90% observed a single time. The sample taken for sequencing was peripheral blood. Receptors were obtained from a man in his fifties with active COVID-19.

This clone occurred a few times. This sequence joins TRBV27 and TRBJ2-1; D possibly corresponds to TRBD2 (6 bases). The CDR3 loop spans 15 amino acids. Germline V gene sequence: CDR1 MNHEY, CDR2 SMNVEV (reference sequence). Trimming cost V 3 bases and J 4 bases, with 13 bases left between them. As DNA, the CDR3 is TGTGCCAGCAGTTTTGCGGCTAGCGCTTACAATGAGCAGTTCTTC. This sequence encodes CASSFAASAYNEQFF.

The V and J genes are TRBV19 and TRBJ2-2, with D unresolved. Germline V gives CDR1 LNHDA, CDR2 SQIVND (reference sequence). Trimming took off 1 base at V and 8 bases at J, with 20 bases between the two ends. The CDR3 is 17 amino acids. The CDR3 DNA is TGTGCCAGTAGTATAGGGGCAACTTCAGCCCCTTGGGGGGAGCTGTTTTTT. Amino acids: CASSIGATSAPWGELFF. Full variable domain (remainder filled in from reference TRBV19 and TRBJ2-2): DGGITQSPKYLFRKEGQNVTLSCEQNLNHDAMYWYRQDPGQGLRLIYYSQIVNDFQKGDIAEGYSVSREKKESFPLTVTSAQKNPTAFYLCASSIGATSAPWGELFFGEGSRLTVL.

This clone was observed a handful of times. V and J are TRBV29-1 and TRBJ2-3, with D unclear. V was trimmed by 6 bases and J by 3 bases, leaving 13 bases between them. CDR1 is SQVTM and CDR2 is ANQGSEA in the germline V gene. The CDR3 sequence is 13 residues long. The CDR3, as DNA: TGCAGCGTCGGCCTTTCCGGGACAGATACGCAGTATTTT. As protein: CSVGLSGTDTQYF.